Listed below are T cell receptor beta chains from one sample, sequenced in a study of CXCR3-negative and CXCR3-positive naive CD8 T cells. TCRdb reanalyzed the 5' RACE reads and collapses them to one entry per CDR3 protein, without DNA. The sample includes nearly 90,000 distinct CDR3 sequences. The sequenced sample consisted of naive CXCR3+ CD8+ T cells from blood. The receptors derive from a human donor in good health. Some clones in this sample may be carry-over from other donors' samples. Each CDR3 is given with its conserved first and last residue.

>TRBV29-1|TRBJ2-3
CSVERGGVLPTDTHYF
>TRBV28|TRBJ2-1
CASSFPGGRSYNEQFF
>TRBV23-1|TRBJ2-5
CASSQGRLGETQYF
>TRBV7-8|TRBJ2-3
CASSSRSGQGSTDTQYF
>TRBV4-3|TRBJ1-1
CASSFRREQEAFF
>TRBV28|TRBJ2-5
CASSTGGGYGTETQYF
>TRBV7-9|TRBJ1-2
CASSLSGNGYTF
>TRBV4-1|TRBJ1-2
CASSQEGRLSDGYTF
>TRBV5-5|TRBJ2-1
CASSLTSGSLDEQFF
>TRBV6-5|TRBJ1-6
CASSYSGRQVISYNSPLHF
>TRBV28|TRBJ2-1
CASSFRLAGLSYNEQFF
>TRBV5-4|TRBJ1-2
CASSTGTEGYTF
>TRBV12-3/TRBV12-4|TRBJ1-6
CASSFRPTNSPLHF
>TRBV25-1|TRBJ1-2
CASSDAGSNYGYTF
>TRBV29-1|TRBJ2-1
CSAPGQGNRNEQFF
>TRBV14|TRBJ2-3
CASNRQGRTQYF
>TRBV20-1|TRBJ2-7
CSAKRLAEVYEQYF
>TRBV6-5|TRBJ1-5
CASILRQIEYFYSNQPQHF
>TRBV9|TRBJ2-1
CASTGGPSSYNEQFF
>TRBV12-5|TRBJ1-1
CASGLGVNTEAFF
>TRBV9|TRBJ2-1
CASSVGEREQFF
>TRBV6-5|TRBJ2-1
CASSFGSIRGNEQFF
>TRBV6-4|TRBJ2-1
CASSDSASGGAHEQFF
>TRBV5-1|TRBJ2-1
CASGDSGPYNEQFF
>TRBV12-3/TRBV12-4|TRBJ2-3
CASSSGAGADTQYF
>TRBV7-2|TRBJ2-2
CASSHRLAGGATGELFF
>TRBV7-9|TRBJ1-5
CASSSDISNQPQHF
>TRBV28|TRBJ1-1
CASTWAGNTEAFF
>TRBV2|TRBJ1-2
CASSPTGPYGYTF
>TRBV19|TRBJ1-1
CASSIGQTVTEAFF
>TRBV20-1|TRBJ2-1
CSATRSSSYNEQFF
>TRBV27|TRBJ2-1
CASSRQGALYDEQFF
>TRBV6-2/TRBV6-3|TRBJ2-1
CASILPGGQGSGEQFF
>TRBV27|TRBJ1-1
CASSPTGAEAFF
>TRBV29-1|TRBJ1-3
CSVFGRRNTIYF
>TRBV28|TRBJ2-3
CASSLPTGVAGGTDTQYF
>TRBV27|TRBJ2-7
CASSLSGWGGEQYF
>TRBV3-1|TRBJ2-1
CASSHIAGMSNEQFF
>TRBV5-5|TRBJ2-1
CASSPGLDLRNEQFF
>TRBV29-1|TRBJ1-1
CSVMPRGRNTEAFF
>TRBV6-5|TRBJ2-7
CASSYLSGQGDYEQYF
>TRBV9|TRBJ1-1
CASSSSGTGNAFF
>TRBV7-2|TRBJ1-4
CASSFFGDEKLFF
>TRBV20-1|TRBJ2-1
CSARPTGYNEKFF
>TRBV9|TRBJ2-3
CASAKWGESSTDTQYF
>TRBV28|TRBJ2-1
CATLFSGLGGYNEQFF
>TRBV29-1|TRBJ1-1
CSVYDRGGEAFF
>TRBV15|TRBJ2-1
CATSRDRGVNEQFF
>TRBV4-3|TRBJ2-4
CASSEANQNIQYF
>TRBV29-1|TRBJ2-7
CSVEDRLYEQYF
>TRBV27|TRBJ2-5
CASSFTGEGTQYF
>TRBV12-3/TRBV12-4|TRBJ2-2
CASLDQGSQAGELFF
>TRBV25-1|TRBJ1-5
CASSEAGNQPQHF